This TCR beta chain was identified during a study of blood T cell repertoires in COVID-19. This clone was seen just once. Sequencing was performed with immunoSEQ multiplex PCR; in TCRdb, only in-frame clones are kept and a portion is missing. The table shows hundreds of thousands of clones, with roughly 76% occurring only once. V was pared by 5 bases and J by 2 bases, with 12 bases between. The CDR3 is 14 residues long. CDR1 and CDR2 from the germline V gene are MNHEY and SVGAGI. The clonotype comes from a woman of 80 years or more with COVID-19, enrolled during active disease. Sequenced input: peripheral blood. V gene TRBV6-5 combines with J gene TRBJ1-2, with D perhaps TRBD1 (5 bases). Here the CDR3 DNA reads TGTGCCAGCAGTCCCGGAGGGACCAACTATGGCTACACCTTC. Residues: CASSPGGTNYGYTF.